The 9 T cell receptor beta chains below come from one sample, sequenced in a study of human T cells and chemical hapten exposure. One entry per CDR3 protein, called by TCRdb with MiXCR from the RACE reads. The sample has fewer than 40,000 distinct CDR3 sequences; more than 9.5% are singletons. Regarding time point: patch test 3, about 24 weeks after DPC sensitization. The treatment is: therapeutic diphenylcyclopropenone sensitization with weekly scalp DPC. Total RNA was isolated from unfractionated whole blood. This sample comprised whole blood, obtained in connection with sensitization to the hapten diphenylcyclopropenone (DPC). These TCRs come from a woman aged 40 to 50 with alopecia areata. Some clones in this sample may be carry-over from other donors' samples.

This clonotype was seen at least ten times. The CDR3 sequence: CAINGRENTEAFF. The CDR3 DNA reads TGTGCCATCAACGGGCGGGAGAACACTGAAGCTTTCTTT. The chain recombines TRBV10-3 with TRBJ1-1; D is unresolved. This CDR3 contains 13 residues. The ends were cut back, 7 bases at V and 1 base at J, with 10 bases in the middle. Germline V gene data show CDR1 as ENHRY and CDR2 as SYGVKD.

The table lists this clonotype with many counts. V is TRBV29-1 and J is TRBJ1-1; D remains ambiguous. This CDR3 has 12 residues. Trimming took 2 bases from V and 0 from J, leaving 4 bases between them. Per the germline V gene, CDR1 is SQVTM and CDR2 is ANQGSEA. The CDR3 sequence is CSVERMNTEAFF. DNA for the CDR3: TGCAGCGTTGAACGGATGAACACTGAAGCTTTCTTT.

This clonotype was recorded at least ten times. V is TRBV4-2 and J is TRBJ2-2, with 7 bases fitting TRBD2. This CDR3 spans 16 amino acids. V lost 2 bases to trimming and J lost 3 bases; unmatched junction nucleotides: 6. CDR1 is LGHNA, CDR2 YNFKEQ, per germline. For the CDR3, the DNA is TGTGCCAGCAGCCAATCAAGACTAGCAGACACCGGGGAGCTGTTTTTT. Amino acid sequence: CASSQSRLADTGELFF.

The sample holds a few counts of this clonotype. The chain has TRBV19 and TRBJ2-3, with unresolved D. Germline V gene data show CDR1 as LNHDA and CDR2 as SQIVND (reference sequence). The CDR3 is 16 amino acids. Trimming removed 0 bases from V and 2 bases from J, with 12 bases in between. For the CDR3, the DNA is TGTGCCAGTAGTATAGACAGTCACCGTTTCACAGATACGCAGTATTTT. Encoded protein: CASSIDSHRFTDTQYF.

This clonotype was counted ten times or more. The genes are TRBV28 and TRBJ2-5, with 8 bases fitting TRBD2. This CDR3 contains 14 residues. After removal of 7 bases from V and 7 bases from J, the junction contained 11 bases not matched to a gene. Germline CDR1 reads MDHEN; CDR2 reads SYDVKM. CDR3 residues: CASKNRERERTQYF. The CDR3 DNA is TGTGCCAGCAAAAATCGGGAGCGGGAGCGGACCCAGTACTTC.

This clonotype came up a few times. The chain employs TRBV4-1 and TRBJ1-6; no clear D. The CDR3 has 13 residues. Germline values: CDR1 MGHRA, CDR2 YSYEKL. V lost 0 bases, J lost 7 bases, and 4 bases lay in between. The CDR3 loop is CASSQEDNSPLHF. The CDR3 coding sequence is TGCGCCAGCAGCCAAGAGGACAATTCACCCCTCCACTTT.

This clonotype has only one observation. Just one base apart from a much larger clone, this may be a read error. This sequence joins TRBV11-2 and TRBJ2-2, with a weak D call TRBD2 (6 bases). The CDR3 has 16 amino acids. Germline loops: CDR1 SGHAT, CDR2 FQNNGV. CDR3 in amino acids: CASSLRDGLNTGGLFF. The CDR3 DNA reads as TGTGCCAGCAGCTTACGGGACGGATTGAACACCGGGGGGCTGTTTTTT. The whole variable domain, filled in from reference TRBV11-2 and TRBJ2-2, reads EAGVAQSPRYKIIEKRQSVAFWCNPISGHATLYWYQQILGQGPKLLIQFQNNGVVDDSQLPKDRFSAERLKGVDSTLKIQPAKLEDSAVYLCASSLRDGLNTGGLFFGEGSRLTVL.

V is TRBV28 and J is TRBJ2-3; D is undetermined. This CDR3 is built from 12 residues. Trimming took off 2 bases at V and 10 bases at J, with 10 bases between the two ends. Germline CDR1 MDHEN, CDR2 SYDVKM. The CDR3 reads CASSLRAVPQYF. The CDR3 bases are TGTGCCAGCAGTTTACGGGCAGTTCCGCAGTATTTT. Looking up the rest from reference TRBV28 and TRBJ2-3 gives the full variable domain: DVKVTQSSRYLVKRTGEKVFLECVQDMDHENMFWYRQDPGLGLRLIYFSYDVKMKEKGDIPEGYSVSREKKERFSLILESASTNQTSMYLCASSLRAVPQYFGPGTRLTVL.

This clonotype has ten or more counts. The chain carries TRBV6-2 or TRBV6-3 and TRBJ1-5; D remains unclear. Germline V CDR1 and CDR2: MNHEY, SVGEGT. This CDR3 contains 14 residues. Trimming stripped 2 bases from V and 5 bases from J, with 10 bases between. The CDR3 reads CASSYLDGDQPQHF. CDR3 DNA sequence: TGTGCCAGCAGTTACCTGGACGGGGATCAGCCCCAGCATTTT.